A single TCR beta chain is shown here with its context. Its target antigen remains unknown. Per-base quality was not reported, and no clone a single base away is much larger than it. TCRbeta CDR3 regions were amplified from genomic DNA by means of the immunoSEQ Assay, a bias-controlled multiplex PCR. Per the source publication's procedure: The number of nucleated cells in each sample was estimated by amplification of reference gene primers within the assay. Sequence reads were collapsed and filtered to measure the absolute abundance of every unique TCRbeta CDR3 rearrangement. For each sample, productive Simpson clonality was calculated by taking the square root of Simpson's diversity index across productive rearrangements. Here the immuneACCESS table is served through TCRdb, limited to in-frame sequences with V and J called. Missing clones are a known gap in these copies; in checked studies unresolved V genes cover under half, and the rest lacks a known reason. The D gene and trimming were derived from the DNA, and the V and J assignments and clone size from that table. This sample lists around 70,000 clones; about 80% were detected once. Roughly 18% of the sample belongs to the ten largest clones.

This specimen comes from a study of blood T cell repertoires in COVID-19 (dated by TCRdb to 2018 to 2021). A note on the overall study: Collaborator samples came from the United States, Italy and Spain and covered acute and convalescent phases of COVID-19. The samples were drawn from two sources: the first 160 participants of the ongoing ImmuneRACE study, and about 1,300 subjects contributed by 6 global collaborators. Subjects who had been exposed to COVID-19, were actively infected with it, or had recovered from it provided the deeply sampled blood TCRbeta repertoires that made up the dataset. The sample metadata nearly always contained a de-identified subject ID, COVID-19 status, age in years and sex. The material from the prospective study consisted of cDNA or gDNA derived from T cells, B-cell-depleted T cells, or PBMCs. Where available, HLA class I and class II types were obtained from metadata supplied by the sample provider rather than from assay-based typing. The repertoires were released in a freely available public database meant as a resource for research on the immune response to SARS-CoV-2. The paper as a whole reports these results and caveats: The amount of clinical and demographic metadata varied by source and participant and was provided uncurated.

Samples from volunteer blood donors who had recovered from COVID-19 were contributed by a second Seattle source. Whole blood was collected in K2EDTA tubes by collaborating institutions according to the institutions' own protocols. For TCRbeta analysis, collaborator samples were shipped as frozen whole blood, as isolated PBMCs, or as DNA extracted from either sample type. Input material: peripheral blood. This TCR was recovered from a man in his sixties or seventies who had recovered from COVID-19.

The nucleotide sequence is TGTGCCAGCAGCCCCGCTAGCGGGATGTACGAGCAGTACTTC. Translated, it gives CASSPASGMYEQYF. The V gene is TRBV7-2 and the J gene is TRBJ2-7; 9 junctional bases match TRBD2. V is cut back by 5 bases and J by 4 bases, with 6 bases in the junction unmatched. Taken from the germline V gene, the CDR1 and CDR2 loops are SGHTA and FQGNSA. CDR3 length: 14 amino acids, cysteine to phenylalanine. The only DNA kept is the CDR3, 42 bases in frame from the first base.